This TCR beta chain was sequenced for a study of blood T cell repertoires in COVID-19. Study overall: Italy, Spain and the United States were the sources of the convalescent and acute COVID-19 samples. PBMCs, B-cell-depleted T cells, or T cells provided the cDNA or gDNA that made up the material.

The V gene's germline CDR1 is SGHRS and CDR2 YFSETQ. The length of the CDR3 is 15 residues. V shed 0 bases and J shed 7 bases, with 13 bases lying between them. Per the study methods: Estimation of nucleated cell counts was performed using reference gene primer amplification. Data came from immunoSEQ multiplex PCR; TCRdb stores just in-frame clones and leaves some out. V and J calls and clone size follow that table, whereas D and trimming were derived from the DNA. The sample lists 84,000 or so clones, roughly 87% occurring once. The specimen was peripheral blood. This sequence joins TRBV5-1 and TRBJ1-4; D is undetermined. The sequence derives from a man aged 60 to 69 with acute or convalescent COVID-19. The CDR3 DNA reads TGCGCCAGCAGCTTGGAACTCCCTAGTACTGAAAAACTGTTTTTT. Protein product: CASSLELPSTEKLFF.